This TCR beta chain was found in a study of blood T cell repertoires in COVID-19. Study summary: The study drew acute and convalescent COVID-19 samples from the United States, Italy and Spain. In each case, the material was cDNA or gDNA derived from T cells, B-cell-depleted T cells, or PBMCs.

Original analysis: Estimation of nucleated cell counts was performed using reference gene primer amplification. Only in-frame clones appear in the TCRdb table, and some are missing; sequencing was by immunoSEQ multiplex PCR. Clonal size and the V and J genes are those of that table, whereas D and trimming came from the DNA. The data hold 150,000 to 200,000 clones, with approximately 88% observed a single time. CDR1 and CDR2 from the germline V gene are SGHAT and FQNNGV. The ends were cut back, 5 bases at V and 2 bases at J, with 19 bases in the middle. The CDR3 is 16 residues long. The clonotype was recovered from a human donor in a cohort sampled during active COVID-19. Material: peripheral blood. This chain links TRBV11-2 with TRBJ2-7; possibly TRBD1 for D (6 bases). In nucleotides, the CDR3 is TGTGCCAGCAGCCGCCTGACCCGGACAGCCACCTACGAGCAGTACTTC. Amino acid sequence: CASSRLTRTATYEQYF.